What follows are 21 T cell receptor beta chains derived from one specimen sequenced in a study of CD8 T cells in Susac syndrome. The RNA input was 0.5 to 1 ug, and it was reverse transcribed with random hexamers. TCRdb reprocessed the immunoSEQ multiplex PCR reads with MiXCR, giving one entry per CDR3 protein. The sample records under 80,000 distinct CDR3 sequences, about 93% being singletons. The sequenced material came from CD4+ T cells from PBMCs. These receptors all stem from a human donor with Susac syndrome.

The chain is built from TRBV18 and TRBJ1-5, with TRBD1 as a possible D gene (6 bases). Trimming shortened V by 6 bases and J by 7 bases, and 16 bases separated the two germline ends. From germline, CDR1 is KGHSH and CDR2 LQKENI. CDR3 length: 14 amino acids. The chain's CDR3 is CASSGQSKSQPQHF. The CDR3 DNA reads TGTGCCAGCTCTGGACAGTCTAAGAGCCAGCCCCAGCATTTT.

The chain has TRBV20-1 and TRBJ2-5, with TRBD2 identical over 15 bases. The V gene end was trimmed by 5 bases and the J gene end by 5 bases; junction bases not matched to a gene: 6. Germline assignment: CDR1 DFQATT and CDR2 SNEGSKA (reference sequence). CDR3 length: 15 residues. The CDR3 DNA reads as TGCAGTGCTCATGGACTAGCGGGAGGGCCGGAGACCCAGTACTTC. Amino acid sequence: CSAHGLAGGPETQYF.

The chain carries TRBV18 and TRBJ1-5; no firm D call. CDR1 and CDR2 (germline): KGHSH, LQKENI. V was pared by 3 bases and J by 6 bases, with 9 bases between. The CDR3 consists of 13 residues. The chain's CDR3 is CASSPDGSQPQHF. The CDR3 nucleotides read TGTGCCAGCTCACCGGATGGCTCTCAGCCCCAGCATTTT.

The chain employs TRBV7-2 and TRBJ2-4, with D tentatively TRBD1 or TRBD2 (5 bases each). This CDR3 is built from 17 residues. The V and J ends lost 0 bases and 0 bases respectively, with 12 bases between them. Germline CDR1 reads SGHTA; CDR2 reads FQGNSA. The CDR3 nucleotides read TGTGCCAGCAGCTTAGCAGGGACGGCTATAGCCAAAAACATTCAGTACTTC. Protein product: CASSLAGTAIAKNIQYF.

DNA for the CDR3: TGTGCCAGCAGCCCACTAGCGGGTATGATCAAGGATACGCAGTATTTT. Amino acid sequence: CASSPLAGMIKDTQYF. This chain links TRBV6-1 with TRBJ2-3; 9 bases agree with TRBD2. V shed 6 bases, J shed 6 bases, and the junction held 13 bases outside the gene matches. The CDR3 spans 16 residues. Looked up from germline, CDR1 is MNHNS and CDR2 is SASEGT.

This CDR3 reads CASSTGTSYEQYF. The DNA of the CDR3 is TGTGCCAGCAGTACCGGGACTAGCTACGAGCAGTACTTC. The rearrangement joins TRBV27 to TRBJ2-7; TRBD2 agrees at 8 bases. Germline V lookup: CDR1 MNHEY, CDR2 SMNVEV (reference sequence). The J segment lost 3 bases and the V segment lost 5 bases, leaving 3 bases of the junction unmatched. This CDR3 spans 13 amino acids.

V is TRBV7-9 and J is TRBJ2-7, with D maybe TRBD2 (5 bases). This CDR3 has 12 amino acids. Germline V gene lookup returns CDR1 SEHNR and CDR2 FQNEAQ (reference sequence). Between the trimmed V and J ends, which lost 4 bases and 6 bases, there was a span of 10 bases. DNA for the CDR3: TGTGCCAGCAGCTGGACTGAATTCGAGCAGTACTTC. Its protein is CASSWTEFEQYF.

V and J are TRBV7-2 and TRBJ1-2, with a weak D call TRBD1 (5 bases). V lost 1 base to trimming and J lost 7 bases, with 10 bases between them. CDR1 and CDR2 (germline): SGHTA, FQGNSA. The CDR3 is 13 amino acids. This chain's CDR3 is CASSLVQGLGYTF. CDR3 coding DNA: TGTGCCAGCAGCTTAGTCCAGGGTCTTGGCTACACCTTC.

Only one count was recorded for this clonotype. The rearrangement uses TRBV29-1 and TRBJ2-1, with TRBD2 as a possible D gene (5 bases). This CDR3 has 14 residues. V lost 3 bases and J 3 bases, leaving 12 bases between the germline ends. CDR1 and CDR2 from the germline V gene are SQVTM and ANQGSEA. The chain's CDR3 is CSVEGAEYYNEQFF. For the CDR3, the DNA is TGCAGCGTTGAGGGAGCGGAATACTACAATGAGCAGTTCTTC.

This clonotype was recorded only once. The rearrangement joins TRBV9 to TRBJ2-1; no definite D call. Germline CDR1 SGDLS, CDR2 YYNGEE. V dropped 1 base and J dropped 10 bases, with 12 bases sitting between them. The CDR3 has 13 amino acids. CDR3 in DNA: TGTGCCAGCAGCGTAACTCCCAGGACCGAGCAGTTCTTC. Protein product: CASSVTPRTEQFF. Full variable domain (remainder filled in from reference TRBV9 and TRBJ2-1): DSGVTQTPKHLITATGQRVTLRCSPRSGDLSVYWYQQSLDQGLQFLIQYYNGEERAKGNILERFSAQQFPDLHSELNLSSLELGDSALYFCASSVTPRTEQFFGPGTRLTVL.

The CDR3 region is CASGQGPGVRPQHF. CDR3 in DNA: TGTGCCAGTGGACAGGGCCCGGGGGTAAGGCCCCAGCATTTT. This rearrangement joins TRBV19 to TRBJ1-5; 8 positions agree with TRBD1. This CDR3 has 14 amino acids. Unmatched junction bases numbered 12, after V lost 8 bases and J lost 9 bases. The germline V gene has CDR1 LNHDA and CDR2 SQIVND (reference sequence).

J is TRBJ2-7 and V is TRBV20-1; D perhaps matches TRBD1 (5 bases). Germline V gives CDR1 DFQATT, CDR2 SNEGSKA (reference sequence). Between the trimmed V and J ends, which lost 0 bases and 3 bases, there was a span of 12 bases. The CDR3 runs 14 residues. The CDR3 region has the DNA TGCAGTGCTAGAGATCTCCAGGGAAGCTACGAGCAGTACTTC. It translates to CSARDLQGSYEQYF.

The sample holds one count of this clonotype. The V and J genes are TRBV7-2 and TRBJ2-5; TRBD2 aligns across 7 bases. Germline CDR1 is SGHTA and CDR2 is FQGNSA. This CDR3 is 15 amino acids long. V lost 2 bases to trimming and J lost 5 bases; unmatched junction nucleotides: 8. In DNA, the CDR3 is TGTGCCAGCAGCTTACAGCGGGGTGGTTGGGAGACCCAGTACTTC. Its protein product is CASSLQRGGWETQYF.

V and J are TRBV2 and TRBJ1-5, with D hard to call. Germline assignment: CDR1 SNHLY and CDR2 FYNNEI. Trimming took off 6 bases at V and 10 bases at J, with 19 bases between the two ends. The CDR3 is made up of 14 amino acids. Here the CDR3 reads CASRYDTRGYPQHF. The CDR3 nucleotides read TGTGCCAGCAGGTACGACACACGTGGTTATCCCCAGCATTTT.

The chain carries TRBV6-1 and TRBJ1-5; no clear D. With 8 bases removed from V and 6 bases from J, the gap between germline ends came to 8 bases. In germline, CDR1 is MNHNS, CDR2 SASEGT. The CDR3 spans 11 residues. CDR3 in amino acids: CASWPCQPQHF. The CDR3 nucleotides are TGTGCCAGCTGGCCCTGTCAGCCCCAGCATTTT.

The chain couples TRBV7-8 to TRBJ2-7, with no clear D. Trimming left V 1 base short and J 2 bases short, with 12 bases between. The germline V gene has CDR1 SGHVS and CDR2 FQNEAQ. The CDR3 covers 15 residues. CDR3 region: CASSLGVGGTYEQYF. Written as DNA, the CDR3 is TGTGCCAGCAGCTTAGGGGTGGGCGGAACCTACGAGCAGTACTTC.

This clonotype occurred once. The gene calls are TRBV2 and TRBJ1-2, with D perhaps matching TRBD1 (5 bases). Looked up from germline, CDR1 is SNHLY and CDR2 is FYNNEI. V shed 4 bases and J shed 8 bases, with 14 bases lying between them. The CDR3 covers 13 residues. For the CDR3, the DNA is TGTGCCAGCAGTGGAGGGGCCTCTTGGGGCTACACCTTC. Its protein is CASSGGASWGYTF. The variable domain in full, completed from reference TRBV2 and TRBJ1-2, reads EPEVTQTPSHQVTQMGQEVILRCVPISNHLYFYWYRQILGQKVEFLVSFYNNEISEKSEIFDDQFSVERPDGSNFTLKIRSTKLEDSAMYFCASSGGASWGYTFGSGTRLTVV.

As DNA, the CDR3 is TGTGCCAGCGAGGTGGGGGGGGTTAACTATGGCTACACCTTC. It encodes CASEVGGVNYGYTF. V is TRBV28 and J is TRBJ1-2; D possibly corresponds to TRBD1 (5 bases). V shed 8 bases and J shed 1 base, with 14 bases lying between them. CDR3 length equals 14 residues. CDR1 and CDR2 (germline): MDHEN, SYDVKM.

This chain uses TRBV12-3 or TRBV12-4 with TRBJ1-6, with 7 positions matching TRBD1. V gave up 6 bases and J gave up 10 bases; unmatched junction bases: 9. The CDR3 has 14 amino acids. The CDR3 sequence: CASSSGQDGSPLHF. CDR3 coding DNA: TGTGCCAGCAGCTCCGGACAGGACGGGTCACCCCTCCACTTT.

J is TRBJ1-5 and V is TRBV15; D remains unclear. Trimming pared 9 bases from V and 2 bases from J, leaving 2 bases between. The V gene's germline CDR1 is LNHNV and CDR2 YYDKDF (reference sequence). The CDR3 is 10 amino acids. The CDR3 is CATGNQPQHF. CDR3 in DNA: TGTGCCACGGGCAATCAGCCCCAGCATTTT. Filled out from reference TRBV15 and TRBJ1-5, the complete variable domain reads DAMVIQNPRYQVTQFGKPVTLSCSQTLNHNVMYWYQQKSSQAPKLLFHYYDKDFNNEADTPDNFQSRRPNTSFCFLDIRSPGLGDTAMYLCATGNQPQHFGDGTRLSIL.

The chain has TRBV30 and TRBJ1-4; D remains ambiguous. CDR1 and CDR2 from the germline V gene are GTSNPN and SVGIG (reference sequence). The V end was cut by 3 bases, the J end by 8 bases, with 13 bases between. The CDR3 has 13 residues. The CDR3 DNA reads as TGTGCCTGGAGCGGCGTACGAGGGGAAAAACTGTTTTTT. Its translation is CAWSGVRGEKLFF.